The 15 T cell receptor beta chains given below trace back to one sample, sequenced in a study of blood T cell repertoires in COVID-19. Generated by immunoSEQ multiplex PCR, the TCRdb table keeps only in-frame clones and is missing some. The sample contains 240,000 or so clones, approximately 90% of which appear only once. Sequences were obtained from PBMCs or T cells enriched from blood (not recorded which). The receptors were sampled from a man aged 50 to 60 who had been exposed to COVID-19.

J is TRBJ1-5 and V is TRBV6-6; perhaps TRBD1 as D (5 bases). The CDR3 covers 17 residues. The V end lost 5 bases, the J end lost 2 bases, and 19 bases lay between the germline ends. CDR1 MNHNY and CDR2 SVGAGI come from the germline V gene (reference sequence). The CDR3 sequence is CASSQTYQTEGNQPQHF. The CDR3 DNA sequence: TGTGCCAGCAGTCAAACATATCAGACAGAGGGCAATCAGCCCCAGCATTTT.

The rearrangement links TRBV18 to TRBJ1-2; D possibly corresponds to TRBD1 (5 bases). The CDR3 is 15 residues long. The V end lost 3 bases, the J end lost 5 bases, and 16 bases lay between the germline ends. From germline, CDR1 is KGHSH and CDR2 LQKENI. CDR3 nucleotide sequence: TGTGCCAGCTCACCTTACCGGGACTCGCCTTATGGCTACACCTTC. This translates into CASSPYRDSPYGYTF.

The chain couples TRBV9 to TRBJ2-1; TRBD2 aligns across 12 bases. V lost 3 bases, J lost 8 bases, and 9 bases stayed unmatched. The V gene's germline CDR1 is SGDLS and CDR2 YYNGEE. This CDR3 is built from 16 residues. The CDR3, as DNA: TGTGCCAGCAGCGCGTTTCTAGCGGGAGGGCTTTATGAGCAGTTCTTC. This translates into CASSAFLAGGLYEQFF. Variable domain in full (rest from reference TRBV9 and TRBJ2-1): DSGVTQTPKHLITATGQRVTLRCSPRSGDLSVYWYQQSLDQGLQFLIQYYNGEERAKGNILERFSAQQFPDLHSELNLSSLELGDSALYFCASSAFLAGGLYEQFFGPGTRLTVL.

In this sample, this clone turned up once. The CDR3 is CASSERTSERGYTF. The CDR3 DNA sequence: TGTGCCAGCAGTGAACGCACATCCGAGCGCGGCTACACCTTC. The chain links TRBV2 to TRBJ1-2; D is unresolved. Germline CDR1 is SNHLY and CDR2 is FYNNEI. Deletions cut 2 bases from V and 8 bases from J, with 15 bases between. The CDR3 runs to 14 residues.

The rearrangement uses TRBV2 and TRBJ1-5, with 7 bases identical to TRBD1. CDR1 and CDR2 (germline): SNHLY, FYNNEI. V trimming: 4 bases; J trimming: 3 bases; junction bases outside the gene matches: 3. The CDR3 has 14 amino acids. The CDR3 spells CASSGQGANQPQHF. CDR3 sequence (DNA): TGTGCCAGCAGTGGACAGGGCGCCAATCAGCCCCAGCATTTT.

The genes are TRBV18 and TRBJ1-1, with no clear D. The germline V and J ends were trimmed by 1 base and 2 bases, with 5 bases remaining between them. The CDR3 runs to 13 residues. Germline V gives CDR1 KGHSH, CDR2 LQKENI. CDR3 sequence: CASSPRQNTEAFF. The CDR3 coding sequence is TGTGCCAGCTCACCACGGCAAAACACTGAAGCTTTCTTT.

The V and J genes are TRBV19 and TRBJ2-3, with 9 bases fitting TRBD1. Per the germline V gene, CDR1 is LNHDA and CDR2 is SQIVND (reference sequence). J was trimmed by 0 bases and V by 3 bases; bases with no gene match: 16. This CDR3 region has 20 residues. The CDR3 DNA is TGTGCCAGTAGTATCAGAGGCCCGAGACAGGGGGATACTAGCACAGATACGCAGTATTTT. Translation: CASSIRGPRQGDTSTDTQYF.

The chain combines TRBV25-1 with TRBJ1-2; no reliable D call. Germline lookup yields CDR1 MGHDK and CDR2 SYGVNS. There are 18 residues in the CDR3. V dropped 1 base and J dropped 2 bases, with 20 bases sitting between them. CDR3 DNA sequence: TGTGCCAGCAGTGAATCGATGGGTCAACGGGTCCAGAACTATGGCTACACCTTC. Protein product: CASSESMGQRVQNYGYTF.

The chain employs TRBV18 and TRBJ1-2, with D perhaps matching TRBD1 (5 bases). CDR3 size: 14 residues. V was shortened by 3 bases and J by 4 bases, with 12 bases between the two germline ends. Germline CDR1 and CDR2: KGHSH and LQKENI. Here the CDR3 reads CASSPNTGRYGYTF. DNA for the CDR3: TGTGCCAGCTCACCGAATACAGGTCGCTATGGCTACACCTTC.

The genes are TRBV28 and TRBJ1-6; 9 nucleotides agree with TRBD1. Trimming removed 6 bases from V and 8 bases from J; junction bases left unmatched: 14. The CDR3 length is 17 residues. CDR1 is MDHEN and CDR2 is SYDVKM in the germline V gene. CDR3 in DNA: TGTGCCAGCAGCCCCAGCGGACAGGGGATGCCACATTCACCCCTCCACTTT. Its translation is CASSPSGQGMPHSPLHF. Using reference TRBV28 and TRBJ1-6 for the parts outside the CDR3, the full variable domain is DVKVTQSSRYLVKRTGEKVFLECVQDMDHENMFWYRQDPGLGLRLIYFSYDVKMKEKGDIPEGYSVSREKKERFSLILESASTNQTSMYLCASSPSGQGMPHSPLHFGNGTRLTVT.

The rearrangement joins TRBV9 to TRBJ2-7; D is undetermined. Germline V gene sequence: CDR1 SGDLS, CDR2 YYNGEE. Trimming shortened V by 0 bases and J by 4 bases, and 8 bases separated the two germline ends. This CDR3 comprises 13 residues. The CDR3 spells CASSVGSVYEQYF. The CDR3 nucleotides read TGTGCCAGCAGCGTAGGGTCGGTGTACGAGCAGTACTTC.

The sample holds one count of this clone. The gene calls are TRBV7-2 and TRBJ2-7; D is possibly TRBD1 (7 bases). The germline CDR1 and CDR2 sequences are SGHTA and FQGNSA. This CDR3 is 15 amino acids long. Trimming stripped 1 base from V and 2 bases from J, with 12 bases between. The CDR3, as DNA: TGTGCCAGCAGCTTAGTGGGCAGGGGGGCCTACGAGCAGTACGTC. It yields the protein CASSLVGRGAYEQYV.

This clone was counted a single time. V is TRBV5-1 and J is TRBJ2-7, with TRBD2 as a possible D gene (5 bases). The CDR3 has 13 residues. V lost 0 bases to trimming and J lost 6 bases, with 10 bases between them. Germline lookup yields CDR1 SGHRS and CDR2 YFSETQ. The CDR3 sequence: CASSLGLAGEQYV. In nucleotides, the CDR3 is TGCGCCAGCAGCTTGGGCCTGGCGGGCGAGCAGTACGTC.

The chain recombines TRBV5-7 with TRBJ2-1; tentatively, D is TRBD2 (6 bases). TRBV5-7 is an ORF, and what it does is uncertain. The CDR3 contains 17 residues. V lost 7 bases and J 1 base, leaving 21 bases between the germline ends. The CDR3 loop is CASARGTSRPSYNEQFF. CDR3 in DNA: TGTGCCAGCGCACGGGGTACTAGCCGGCCTTCCTACAATGAGCAGTTCTTC.

The chain is built from TRBV7-8 and TRBJ1-1, with 7 nucleotides matching TRBD1. Trimming cost V 5 bases and J 5 bases; bases outside gene matches: 5. Germline V gene sequence: CDR1 SGHVS, CDR2 FQNEAQ. This CDR3 is 13 amino acids long. The CDR3 DNA is TGTGCCAGCAGCCGAGGGGGCGAGACTGAAGCTTTCTTT. Its translation is CASSRGGETEAFF.